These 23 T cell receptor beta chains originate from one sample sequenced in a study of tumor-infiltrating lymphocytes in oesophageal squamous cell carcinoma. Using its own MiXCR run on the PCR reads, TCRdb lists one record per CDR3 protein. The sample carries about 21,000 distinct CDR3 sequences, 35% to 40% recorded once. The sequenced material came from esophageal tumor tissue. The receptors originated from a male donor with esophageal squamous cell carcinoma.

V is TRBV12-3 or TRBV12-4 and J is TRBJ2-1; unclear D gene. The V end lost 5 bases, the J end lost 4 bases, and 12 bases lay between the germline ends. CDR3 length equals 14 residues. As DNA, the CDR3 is TGTGCCAGCAGTACGACGCGAATTTACAATGAGCAGTTCTTC. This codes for CASSTTRIYNEQFF.

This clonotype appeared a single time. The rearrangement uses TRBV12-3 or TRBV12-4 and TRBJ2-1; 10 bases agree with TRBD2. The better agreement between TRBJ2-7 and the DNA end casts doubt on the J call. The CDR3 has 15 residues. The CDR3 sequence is CASSLQAGGPYEQYF. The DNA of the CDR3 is TGTGCCAGCAGTTTACAAGCGGGAGGGCCGTACGAGCAGTACTTC.

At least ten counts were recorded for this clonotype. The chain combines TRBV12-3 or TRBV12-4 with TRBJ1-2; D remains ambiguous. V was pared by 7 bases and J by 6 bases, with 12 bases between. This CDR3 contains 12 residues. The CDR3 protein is CASKAAAHGYTF. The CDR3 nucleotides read TGTGCCAGCAAAGCAGCGGCCCATGGCTACACCTTC.

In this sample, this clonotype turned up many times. The CDR3 DNA reads TGTGCCAGCAGTTACTCCGGGACAGGGGGCGCGAATGGAAACACCATATATTTT. It is translated as CASSYSGTGGANGNTIYF. V usage is TRBV6-6 and J usage is TRBJ1-3; TRBD1 matches at 12 bases. The V segment lost 0 bases and the J segment 3 bases; nucleotides outside the gene matches: 6. Per the germline V gene, CDR1 is MNHNY and CDR2 is SVGAGI (reference sequence). The CDR3 spans 18 residues.

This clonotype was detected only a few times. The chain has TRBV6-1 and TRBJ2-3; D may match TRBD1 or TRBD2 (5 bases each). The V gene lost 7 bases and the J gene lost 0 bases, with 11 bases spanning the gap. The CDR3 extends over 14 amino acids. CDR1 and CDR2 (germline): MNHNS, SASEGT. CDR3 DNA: TGTGCCAGCACCCGGGGCGGGAGCACAGATACGCAGTATTTT. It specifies CASTRGGSTDTQYF.

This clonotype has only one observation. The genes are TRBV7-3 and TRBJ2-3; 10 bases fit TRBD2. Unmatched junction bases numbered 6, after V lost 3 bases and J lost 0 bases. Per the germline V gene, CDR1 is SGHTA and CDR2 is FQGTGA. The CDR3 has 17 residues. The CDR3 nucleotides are TGTGCCAGCAGCTTTGTAGCGGGGGGCACTAGCACAGATACGCAGTATTTT. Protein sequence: CASSFVAGGTSTDTQYF.

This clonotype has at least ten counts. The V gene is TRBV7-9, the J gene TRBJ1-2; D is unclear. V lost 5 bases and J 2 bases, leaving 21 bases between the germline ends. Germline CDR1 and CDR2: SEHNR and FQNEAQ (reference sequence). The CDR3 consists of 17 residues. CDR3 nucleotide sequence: TGTGCCAGCAGCCGGGTCACCGCAACAGCTGTGAACTATGGCTACACCTTC. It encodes CASSRVTATAVNYGYTF. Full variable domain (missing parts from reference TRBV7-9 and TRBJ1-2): DTGVSQNPRHKITKRGQNVTFRCDPISEHNRLYWYRQTLGQGPEFLTYFQNEAQLEKSRLLSDRFSAERPKGSFSTLEIQRTEQGDSAMYLCASSRVTATAVNYGYTFGSGTRLTVV.

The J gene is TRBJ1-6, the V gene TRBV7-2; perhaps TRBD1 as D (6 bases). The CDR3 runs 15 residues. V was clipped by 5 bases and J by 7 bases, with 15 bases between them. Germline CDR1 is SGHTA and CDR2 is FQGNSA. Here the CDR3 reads CASSPTQGGNSPLHF. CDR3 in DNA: TGTGCCAGCAGCCCCACACAGGGAGGGAATTCACCCCTCCACTTT.

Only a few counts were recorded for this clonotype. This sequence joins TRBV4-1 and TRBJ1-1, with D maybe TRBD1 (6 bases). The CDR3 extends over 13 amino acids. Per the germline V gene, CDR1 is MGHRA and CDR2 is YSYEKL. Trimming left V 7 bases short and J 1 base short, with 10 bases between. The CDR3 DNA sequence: TGCGCCAGCACCCAGGGGACGAACACTGAAGCTTTCTTT. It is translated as CASTQGTNTEAFF.

The CDR3 sequence is CASSPSGGAGDYEQFF. The CDR3 coding sequence is TGTGCCAGCAGCCCCTCAGGGGGGGCCGGAGACTATGAGCAGTTCTTC. This chain links TRBV7-8 with TRBJ2-1; either TRBD1 or TRBD2 may fit D (7 bases each). The CDR3 spans 16 residues. V was pared by 5 bases and J by 8 bases, with 22 bases between. Germline V gives CDR1 SGHVS, CDR2 FQNEAQ.

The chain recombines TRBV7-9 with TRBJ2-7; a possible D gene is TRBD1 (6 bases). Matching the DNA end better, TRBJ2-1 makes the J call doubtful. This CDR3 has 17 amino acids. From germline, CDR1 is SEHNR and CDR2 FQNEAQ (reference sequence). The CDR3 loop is CASSLGVSAGAHNEQFF. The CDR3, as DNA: TGTGCCAGCAGCTTAGGAGTATCGGCAGGGGCCCACAATGAGCAGTTCTTC.

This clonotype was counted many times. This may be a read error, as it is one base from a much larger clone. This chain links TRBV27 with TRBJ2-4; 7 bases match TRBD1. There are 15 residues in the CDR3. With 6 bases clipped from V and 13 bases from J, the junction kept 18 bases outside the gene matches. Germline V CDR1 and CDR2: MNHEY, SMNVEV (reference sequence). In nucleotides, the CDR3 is TGTGCCAGCAGAAACAGGGGTTTGCTAGTCAATGAGCAGTACTTC. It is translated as CASRNRGLLVNEQYF.

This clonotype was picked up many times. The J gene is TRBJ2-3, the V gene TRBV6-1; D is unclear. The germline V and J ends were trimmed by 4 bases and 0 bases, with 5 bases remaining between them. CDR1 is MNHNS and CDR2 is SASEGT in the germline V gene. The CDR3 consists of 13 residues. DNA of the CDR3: TGTGCCAGCAGTGCTCATAGCACAGATACGCAGTATTTT. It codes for CASSAHSTDTQYF.

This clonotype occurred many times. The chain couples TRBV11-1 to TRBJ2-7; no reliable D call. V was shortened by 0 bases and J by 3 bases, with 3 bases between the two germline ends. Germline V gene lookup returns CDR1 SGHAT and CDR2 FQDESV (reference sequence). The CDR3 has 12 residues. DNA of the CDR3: TGTGCCAGCAGCTTAGCTGGCTACGAGCAGTACTTC. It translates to CASSLAGYEQYF.

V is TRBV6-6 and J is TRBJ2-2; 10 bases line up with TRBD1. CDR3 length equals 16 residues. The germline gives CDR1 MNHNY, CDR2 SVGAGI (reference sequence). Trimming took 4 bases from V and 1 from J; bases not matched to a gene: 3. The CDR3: CASSFWTGGNTGELFF. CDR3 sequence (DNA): TGTGCCAGCAGTTTCTGGACAGGGGGGAACACCGGGGAGCTGTTTTTT.

This CDR3 reads CASSEGYGIQYEQYF. The CDR3 nucleotides are TGTGCCAGCAGTGAAGGGTACGGGATACAATACGAGCAGTACTTC. The chain uses TRBV6-1 and TRBJ2-3; TRBD2 might be the D (5 bases). The DNA end favors TRBJ2-7, so the J call may be wrong. The CDR3 length is 15 residues. CDR1 is MNHNS, CDR2 SASEGT, per germline.

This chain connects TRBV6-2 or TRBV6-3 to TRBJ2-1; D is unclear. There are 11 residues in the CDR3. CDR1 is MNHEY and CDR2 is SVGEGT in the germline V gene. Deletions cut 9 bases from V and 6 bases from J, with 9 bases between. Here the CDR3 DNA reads TGTGCCAGTCGAAAGGGCAATGAGCAGTTCTTC. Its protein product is CASRKGNEQFF.

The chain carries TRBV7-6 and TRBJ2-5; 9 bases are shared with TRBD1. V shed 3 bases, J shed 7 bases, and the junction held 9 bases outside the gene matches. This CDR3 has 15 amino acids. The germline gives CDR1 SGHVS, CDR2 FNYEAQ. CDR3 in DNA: TGTGCCAGCAGCTTTTACGGAACGGACAGGGGGACCCAGTACTTC. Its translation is CASSFYGTDRGTQYF.

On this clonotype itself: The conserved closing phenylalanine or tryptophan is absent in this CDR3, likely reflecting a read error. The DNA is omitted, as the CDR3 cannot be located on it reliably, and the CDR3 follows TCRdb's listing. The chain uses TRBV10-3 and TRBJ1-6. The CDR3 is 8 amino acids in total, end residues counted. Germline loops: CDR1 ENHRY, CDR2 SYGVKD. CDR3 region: CAISETGG.

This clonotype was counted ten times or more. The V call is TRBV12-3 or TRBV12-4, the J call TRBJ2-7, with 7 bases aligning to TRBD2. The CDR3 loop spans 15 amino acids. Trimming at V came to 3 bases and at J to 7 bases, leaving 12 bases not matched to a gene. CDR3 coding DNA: TGTGCCAGCAGTTTGGTGGGAGGGCCAAGGAAAGAGCAGTACTTC. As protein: CASSLVGGPRKEQYF.

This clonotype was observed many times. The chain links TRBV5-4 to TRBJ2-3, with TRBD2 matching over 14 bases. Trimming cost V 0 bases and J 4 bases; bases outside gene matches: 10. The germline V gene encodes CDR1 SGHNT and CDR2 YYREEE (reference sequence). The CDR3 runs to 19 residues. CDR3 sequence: CASSLDGTSGGHRADTQYF. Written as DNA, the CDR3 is TGTGCCAGCAGCTTGGACGGGACTAGCGGGGGCCATCGAGCAGATACGCAGTATTTT.

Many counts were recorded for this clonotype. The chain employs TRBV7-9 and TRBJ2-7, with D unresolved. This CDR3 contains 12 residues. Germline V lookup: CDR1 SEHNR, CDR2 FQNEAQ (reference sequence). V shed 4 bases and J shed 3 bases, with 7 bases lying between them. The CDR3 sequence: CASSSTFYEQYF. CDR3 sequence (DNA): TGTGCCAGCAGCTCGACCTTCTACGAGCAGTACTTC.

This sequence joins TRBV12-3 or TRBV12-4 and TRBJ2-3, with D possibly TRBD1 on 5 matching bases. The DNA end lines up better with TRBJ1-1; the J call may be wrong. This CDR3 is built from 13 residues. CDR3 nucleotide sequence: TGTGCCAGCAGCACCCCAAGGGGTCCTGAAGCTTTCTTT. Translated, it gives CASSTPRGPEAFF.